Listed below are T cell receptor beta chains from one sample, sequenced in a study of blood T cell repertoires in COVID-19. Assay used: immunoSEQ multiplex PCR; TCRdb lists only in-frame clones, some missing. In the table there are about 140,000 clones, about 80% of which are singletons. Sample: peripheral blood. Receptors originate from a woman over 75 in a cohort sampled during active or convalescent COVID-19. The CDR3 runs from the conserved cysteine through the conserved F or W. The D gene is left open where the match is weak. Rows may omit the clone size; those that give it use once, few, many or a size class.

D gene	clone size	V gene	J gene	CDR3 DNA	CDR3 protein
TRBD2	-	TRBV28	TRBJ2-5	TGTGCCAGCAGGGGGCAGCGGGGGGGCAGAGAGACCCAGTACTTC	CASRGQRGGRETQYF
-	once	TRBV24-1	TRBJ2-2	TGTGCCACCAGCCCCCAGGGTACCGGGGAGCTGTTTTTT	CATSPQGTGELFF
-	many	TRBV3-1/TRBV3-2	TRBJ2-2	TGTGCCAGCGTCCGGGCCGGGGAGCTGTTTTTT	CASVRAGELFF
-	few	TRBV7-2	TRBJ1-6	TGTGCCAGCAGCTTAATAAATTCACCCCTCCACTTT	CASSLINSPLHF
TRBD2	-	TRBV18	TRBJ2-2	TGTGCCAGCTCATACCAACATCCGCGGGAGGCCGGGGAGCTGTTTTTT	CASSYQHPREAGELFF
TRBD1	-	TRBV9	TRBJ1-1	TGTGCCAGCAGCGAATCAGGGGGCGGAGTGATGAACACTGAAGCTTTCTTT	CASSESGGGVMNTEAFF
-	-	TRBV27	TRBJ1-6	TGTGCCAGCAGAAATGATGCCCTACTTCATAATTCACCCCTCCACTTT	CASRNDALLHNSPLHF
-	-	TRBV6-2/TRBV6-3	TRBJ2-3	TGTGCCAGCAGTTACCGAGCCTTAACAGATACGCAGTATTTT	CASSYRALTDTQYF
-	-	TRBV10-3	TRBJ1-1	TGTGCCATCAGTGAAGGAGGGGCTGAAGCTTTCTTT	CAISEGGAEAFF
TRBD1	-	TRBV18	TRBJ2-1	TGTGCCAGCTCACCGAGGATCGGGGACAGGGGGCACAATGAGCAGTTCTTC	CASSPRIGDRGHNEQFF
TRBD1	-	TRBV7-2	TRBJ2-3	TGTGCCAGCAGCACGGGACAGGGGTTGGGAGATACGCAGTATTTT	CASSTGQGLGDTQYF
TRBD1	-	TRBV9	TRBJ2-6	TGTGCCAGCAGCGTGAGGGACAGGGATTACTCTGGGGCCAACGTCCTGACTTTC	CASSVRDRDYSGANVLTF
-	-	TRBV10-3	TRBJ1-3	TGTGCCATCAGTGACCCCGTCGGGGAGACCCCCTTGGTTCCTGGAAACACCATATATTTT	CAISDPVGETPLVPGNTIYF
-	-	TRBV5-6	TRBJ1-1	TGTGCCAGCAGCACCAGACACAGGGTCTGGATCCCTGAAGCTTTCTTT	CASSTRHRVWIPEAFF
TRBD2	-	TRBV18	TRBJ2-3	TGTGCCACCCGAGGGACTAGCGGGGGTGTAGATACGCAGTATTTT	CATRGTSGGVDTQYF
-	-	TRBV6-5	TRBJ2-2	TGTGCCAGCAAAAGGGACTCCCTGAACACCGGGGAGCTGTTTTTT	CASKRDSLNTGELFF
-	-	TRBV5-1	TRBJ1-1	TGCGCCAGCAGCTTCCAGGGGCGAAACACTGAAGCTTTCTTT	CASSFQGRNTEAFF
-	-	TRBV19	TRBJ1-2	TGTGCCAGTAGTCTCCTGAACTATGGCTACACCTTC	CASSLLNYGYTF
-	-	TRBV4-2	TRBJ1-2	TGTGCCAGCAGCCAAGAGGGGAGCATCTCGGTTGGGGGCTACACCTTC	CASSQEGSISVGGYTF
-	few	TRBV9	TRBJ1-3	TGTGCCAGCAGCGTAGTTGCAGGCCTCAGCTCTGGAAACACCATATATTTT	CASSVVAGLSSGNTIYF
TRBD2	-	TRBV27	TRBJ2-2	TGTGCCAGCAGTTTATGGCTAGCGGGGGCTACCGGGGAGCTGTTTTTT	CASSLWLAGATGELFF
-	-	TRBV24-1	TRBJ2-5	TGTGCCACCAGTGACTTCACACAAGAGACCCAGTACTTC	CATSDFTQETQYF
TRBD2	-	TRBV6-2/TRBV6-3	TRBJ2-1	TGTGCCAGCAGCTTACTAGCGGCGGGGGGAGGGAATGAGCAGTTCTTC	CASSLLAAGGGNEQFF
TRBD1	-	TRBV5-4	TRBJ1-5	TGTGCCAGCAGCTTGTGGGGACAGGGCAATCAGCCCCAGCATTTT	CASSLWGQGNQPQHF
-	-	TRBV5-6	TRBJ1-1	TGTGCCAGCAGCTTATTCCAGGTTACCCGCACTGAAGCTTTCTTT	CASSLFQVTRTEAFF
TRBD1	-	TRBV7-2	TRBJ2-1	TGTGCCAGCAGCTTAGCGGCAGGGGGCGCATTGGGGAATGAGCAGTTCTTC	CASSLAAGGALGNEQFF
TRBD2	-	TRBV19	TRBJ2-3	TGTGCCAGTAGTCTCGGGGGGGGTTCGGGTACGCAGTATTTT	CASSLGGGSGTQYF
-	-	TRBV2	TRBJ1-2	TGTGCCAGCAGTGAAACAGGGTTGGGTGGCTACACCTTC	CASSETGLGGYTF
TRBD1	-	TRBV28	TRBJ1-2	TGTGCCAGCAGTTTCCTCAGGGGGCAGAACACCTTC	CASSFLRGQNTF
TRBD2	-	TRBV18	TRBJ2-1	TGTGCCAGCTCACCATCCAACGGGGGGGCCCGGAATGAGCAGTTCTTC	CASSPSNGGARNEQFF
-	-	TRBV6-5	TRBJ1-1	TGTGCCAGCAGTTACCGGGTCTTGAGCACTTTCTTT	CASSYRVLSTFF
TRBD1	-	TRBV29-1	TRBJ1-2	TGCAGCGTTGGGGACAGGGGGATCAATGGCTACACCTTC	CSVGDRGINGYTF
TRBD1	-	TRBV12-3/TRBV12-4	TRBJ1-2	TGTGCCAGCCGACAGGGGGCAGTCGGCTACACCTTC	CASRQGAVGYTF
TRBD1	-	TRBV5-1	TRBJ2-2	TGCGCCAGCGGACCGGACAGGGGGTGGATTACCGGGGAGCTGTTTTTT	CASGPDRGWITGELFF
-	-	TRBV6-5	TRBJ1-6	TGTGCCAGCACCCCCAAACAGGGACCACCCCTCCACTTT	CASTPKQGPPLHF
-	-	TRBV3-1/TRBV3-2	TRBJ2-3	TGTGCCAGCAGCCAATTCGGGGAAACCACAGATACGCAGTATTTT	CASSQFGETTDTQYF
-	-	TRBV10-2	TRBJ2-5	TGCGCCAGCAGTGAAGCGTTCCGGGAACCGGAGACCCAGTACTTC	CASSEAFREPETQYF
TRBD1	-	TRBV7-8	TRBJ1-2	TGTGCCAGCAGCTTAGGACGAGCAGGGGGAAGCGGCTACACCTTC	CASSLGRAGGSGYTF
-	-	TRBV18	TRBJ2-1	TGTGCCAGCTCACCATATCGAGCAGGGTACAACAATGAGCAGTTCTTC	CASSPYRAGYNNEQFF
TRBD1	-	TRBV6-1	TRBJ1-3	TGTGCCAGCAGGGAAGACAGGGCTGGAAACACCATATATTTT	CASREDRAGNTIYF
-	-	TRBV18	TRBJ2-3	TGTGCCAGCTCACCAAGGGGACTCGATAACACAGATACGCAGTATTTT	CASSPRGLDNTDTQYF
-	-	TRBV7-9	TRBJ1-1	TGTGCCAGCAGCGACGGGAGGAGGGGGAGGACAGCTTTCTTT	CASSDGRRGRTAFF
-	-	TRBV21-1	TRBJ1-5	TGTGCCAGCAGCAAAAAAGAACCCCCGGGACAGGGGCATCAGCCCCAGCATTTT	CASSKKEPPGQGHQPQHF
-	-	TRBV2	TRBJ2-1	TGTGCCAGCAGTGAAGAGACAAGGGGGGGGTTCTTC	CASSEETRGGFF
-	-	TRBV29-1	TRBJ2-2	TGCAGCGTTGAATTTCTAGCGAGGGGAACCGGGGAGCTGTTTTTT	CSVEFLARGTGELFF
-	-	TRBV19	TRBJ2-7	TGTGCCAGTAGTACTATTCAGGGCGGATCCTACGAGCAGTACTTC	CASSTIQGGSYEQYF
-	-	TRBV5-1	TRBJ1-6	TGCGCCAGCAGCTTAAACCGAGGGCCCCTCCACTTT	CASSLNRGPLHF
-	-	TRBV2	TRBJ2-3	TGTGCCAGCAGTCAGGGGCAGGGTCTGACAGATACGCAGTATTTT	CASSQGQGLTDTQYF